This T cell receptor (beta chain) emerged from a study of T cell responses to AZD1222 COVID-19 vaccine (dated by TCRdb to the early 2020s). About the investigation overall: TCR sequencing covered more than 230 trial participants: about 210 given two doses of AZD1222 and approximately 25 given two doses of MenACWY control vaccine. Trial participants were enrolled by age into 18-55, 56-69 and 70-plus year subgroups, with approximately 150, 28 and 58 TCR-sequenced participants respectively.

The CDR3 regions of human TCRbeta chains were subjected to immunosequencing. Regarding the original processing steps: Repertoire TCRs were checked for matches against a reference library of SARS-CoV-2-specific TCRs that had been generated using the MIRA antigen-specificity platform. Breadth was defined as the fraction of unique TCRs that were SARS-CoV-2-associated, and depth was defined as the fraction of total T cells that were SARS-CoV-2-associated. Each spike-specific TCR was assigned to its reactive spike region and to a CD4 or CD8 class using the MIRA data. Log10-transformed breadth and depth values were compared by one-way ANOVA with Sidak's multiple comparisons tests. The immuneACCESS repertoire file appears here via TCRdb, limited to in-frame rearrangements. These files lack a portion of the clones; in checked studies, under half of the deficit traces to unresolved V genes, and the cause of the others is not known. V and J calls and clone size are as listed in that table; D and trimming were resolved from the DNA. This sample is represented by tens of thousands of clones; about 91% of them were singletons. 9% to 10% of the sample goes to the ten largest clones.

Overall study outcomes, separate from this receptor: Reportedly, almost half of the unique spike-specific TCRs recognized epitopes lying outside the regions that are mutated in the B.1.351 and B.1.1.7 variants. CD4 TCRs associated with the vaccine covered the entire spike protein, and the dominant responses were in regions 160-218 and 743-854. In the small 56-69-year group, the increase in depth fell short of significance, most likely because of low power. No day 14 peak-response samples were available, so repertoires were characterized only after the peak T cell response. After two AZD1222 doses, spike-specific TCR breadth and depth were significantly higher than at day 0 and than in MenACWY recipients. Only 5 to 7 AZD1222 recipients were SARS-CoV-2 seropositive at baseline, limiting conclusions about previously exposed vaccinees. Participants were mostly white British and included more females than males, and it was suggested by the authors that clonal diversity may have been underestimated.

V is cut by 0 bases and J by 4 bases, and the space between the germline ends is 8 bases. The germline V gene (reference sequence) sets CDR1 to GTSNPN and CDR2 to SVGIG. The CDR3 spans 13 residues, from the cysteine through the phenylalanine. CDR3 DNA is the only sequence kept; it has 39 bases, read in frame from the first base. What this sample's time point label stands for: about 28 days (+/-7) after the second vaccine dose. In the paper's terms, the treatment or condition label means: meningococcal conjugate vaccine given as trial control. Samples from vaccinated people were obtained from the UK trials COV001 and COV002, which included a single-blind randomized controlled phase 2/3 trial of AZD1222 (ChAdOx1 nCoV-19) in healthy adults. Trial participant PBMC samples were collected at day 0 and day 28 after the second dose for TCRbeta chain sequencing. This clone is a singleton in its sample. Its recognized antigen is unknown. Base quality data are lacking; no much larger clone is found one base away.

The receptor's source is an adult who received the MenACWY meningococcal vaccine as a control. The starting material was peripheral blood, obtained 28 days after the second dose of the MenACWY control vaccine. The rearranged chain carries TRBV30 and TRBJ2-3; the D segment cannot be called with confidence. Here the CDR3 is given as CAWSVNPPDTQYF. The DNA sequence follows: TGTGCCTGGAGTGTTAACCCCCCAGATACGCAGTATTTT.